This is a list of T cell receptor beta chains from one sample in a study of T cells in localized non-small cell lung cancer. Method: immunoSEQ multiplex PCR; TCRdb's copy keeps in-frame clones and lacks some. The profile shows roughly 50,000 clones, around four fifths of them singletons. The sample was peripheral blood, taken before any cancer treatment. These receptors came from a female donor of 60 years or more with stage II squamous cell lung carcinoma. Each CDR3 is given with its conserved first and last residue. A D gene is named only where the DNA matches it firmly. A row's size may be missing; if present it is once, few, many or a size class.

v_gene	j_gene	abundance	d_gene	CDR3aa	CDR3nt
TRBV7-8	TRBJ1-1	-	-	CASSGSRGGTEAFF	TGTGCCAGCAGCGGATCTAGGGGCGGCACTGAAGCTTTCTTT
TRBV19	TRBJ1-4	-	-	CASTFNEKLFF	TGTGCCAGCACTTTCAATGAAAAACTGTTTTTT
TRBV19	TRBJ2-5	-	TRBD1	CASSPGQGTTMQETQYF	TGTGCCAGTAGTCCGGGACAGGGGACTACGATGCAAGAGACCCAGTACTTC
TRBV15	TRBJ1-3	-	TRBD1	CATSNRTGSGNTIYF	TGTGCCACCAGCAACCGGACAGGCAGTGGAAACACCATATATTTT
TRBV6-6	TRBJ2-1	-	TRBD1	CASSYWTGVDNEQFF	TGTGCCAGCAGTTACTGGACAGGGGTGGACAATGAGCAGTTCTTC
TRBV10-3	TRBJ1-6	-	TRBD1	CAISAGTGGSYNSPLHF	TGTGCCATCAGTGCTGGGACAGGGGGGTCCTATAATTCACCCCTCCACTTT
TRBV5-5	TRBJ1-6	once	-	CVPSSPESDFYNSPLHF	TGTGTTCCCAGCAGCCCCGAGTCAGACTTTTATAATTCACCCCTCCACTTT
TRBV5-1	TRBJ1-2	-	TRBD1	CASSSRDRGHYGYTF	TGCGCCAGCAGCTCCCGGGACAGGGGTCACTATGGCTACACCTTC
TRBV29-1	TRBJ2-2	-	-	CSVDGSGNTGELFF	TGCAGCGTTGATGGATCAGGAAACACCGGGGAGCTGTTTTTT
TRBV25-1	TRBJ1-1	-	-	CASSAPGRTLEAFF	TGTGCCAGCAGTGCTCCCGGCCGAACCCTTGAAGCTTTCTTT
TRBV5-6	TRBJ1-1	-	-	CASSFNTEAFF	TGTGCCAGCAGCTTCAACACTGAAGCTTTCTTT
TRBV7-3	TRBJ2-1	-	TRBD2	CASSLWPSGGKNNEQFF	TGTGCCAGCAGCTTATGGCCTAGCGGGGGGAAAAACAATGAGCAGTTCTTC
TRBV4-1	TRBJ1-2	once	-	CASSQEVGRVRLNYTF	TGCGCCAGCAGCCAAGAAGTGGGCAGGGTAAGGTTGAACTACACCTTC
TRBV2	TRBJ1-2	-	TRBD1	CASSEFPGQTNYGYTF	TGTGCCAGCAGTGAATTTCCGGGACAGACTAACTATGGCTACACCTTC
TRBV7-2	TRBJ1-1	-	-	CASSLAPPGTNAFF	TGTGCCAGCAGCTTAGCCCCGCCCGGGACAAACGCTTTCTTT
TRBV12-5	TRBJ1-5	-	-	CASGLDRAVNQPQHF	TGTGCTAGTGGTTTGGACAGGGCGGTCAATCAGCCCCAGCATTTT
TRBV18	TRBJ1-1	-	-	CASSPKDYQNTEAFF	TGTGCCAGCTCACCGAAAGACTATCAGAACACTGAAGCTTTCTTT
TRBV4-3	TRBJ2-6	-	-	CASSQVTPGQTSGANVLTF	TGCGCCAGCAGCCAAGTAACTCCAGGACAAACCTCTGGGGCCAACGTCCTGACTTTC
TRBV19	TRBJ1-5	-	-	CASSTQGSSNQPQHF	TGTGCCAGTAGTACCCAGGGGAGTAGCAATCAGCCCCAGCATTTT
TRBV19	TRBJ1-2	-	-	CASSIDLGPTSGYTF	TGTGCCAGTAGTATTGACTTAGGACCTACCTCTGGCTACACCTTC
TRBV29-1	TRBJ1-2	-	TRBD1	CSVEDRVYGYTF	TGCAGCGTGGAAGACAGGGTCTATGGCTACACCTTC
TRBV6-1	TRBJ1-5	few	TRBD1	CASSETGTGGAYSNQPQHF	TGTGCCAGCAGTGAAACCGGGACAGGGGGTGCTTATAGCAATCAGCCCCAGCATTTT
TRBV29-1	TRBJ1-2	many	-	CSVERGYTF	TGCAGCGTTGAACGAGGCTACACCTTC
TRBV2	TRBJ2-3	once	-	CASSGLRGARDTQYF	TGTGCCAGCAGTGGGCTTCGTGGGGCGAGAGATACGCAGTATTTT